Following are 19 T cell receptor beta chains from one sample sequenced in a study of T-cell reconstitution after alpha-beta-depleted transplantation in children. Unique molecular identifiers were used to barcode this TCRbeta library. Each CDR3 protein gets one entry after TCRdb re-called the PCR reads with MiXCR. The data hold hundreds of thousands of distinct CDR3 sequences, with under 15% observed a single time. Material: PBMCs, mostly from graft donor cells, obtained 360 days after TCRalphabeta/CD19-depleted stem cell transplant. These receptors were collected from a male patient younger than 18 who had a stem cell transplant for acute myeloid leukemia, so the T cells may come from the graft donor.

A word on this clonotype: One junction end does not reproduce the germline sequence, and a read error may be involved. This chain joins TRBV29-1 and TRBJ2-7; D perhaps matches TRBD1 (5 bases). Germline loops: CDR1 SQVTM, CDR2 ANQGSEA. The length of the CDR3 is 11 residues. The CDR3 loop reads CSVQIGAGYGF. CDR3 coding DNA: TGCAGCGTCCAGATTGGGGCAGGGTACGGCTTC.

This clonotype was seen only a few times. The CDR3 DNA is TGTGCCAGCAGTAAGGGACAGGGGGCTAATCAGCCCCAGCATTTT. Translation: CASSKGQGANQPQHF. The chain uses TRBV6-1 and TRBJ1-5; 12 bases match TRBD1. The CDR3 is 15 amino acids. The germline V gene encodes CDR1 MNHNS and CDR2 SASEGT. J gave up 4 bases and V 5 bases, and 3 bases lay outside the gene matches.

The chain employs TRBV12-3 or TRBV12-4 and TRBJ2-7; 7 bases are a match to TRBD1. The CDR3 extends over 18 amino acids. Unmatched junction bases numbered 21, after V lost 7 bases and J lost 3 bases. Here the CDR3 DNA reads TGTGCCAGCACCTCCGGGACAGTGGGGCTAGGTACTATCTACGAGCAGTACTTC. Its protein is CASTSGTVGLGTIYEQYF.

V usage is TRBV20-1 and J usage is TRBJ2-7, with unresolved D. The CDR3 runs to 14 residues. CDR1 is DFQATT, CDR2 SNEGSKA, per germline (reference sequence). Trimming removed 5 bases at V and 4 bases at J, with 18 bases between. DNA of the CDR3: TGCAGTGCTGAACATCCCGACGTGTTTTACGAGCAGTACTTC. Its protein product is CSAEHPDVFYEQYF.

This clonotype was counted ten times or more. The chain carries TRBV12-3 or TRBV12-4 and TRBJ2-7, with a tentative D call TRBD2 (6 bases). The germline V and J ends were trimmed by 10 bases and 4 bases, with 17 bases remaining between them. This CDR3 contains 13 residues. CDR3 DNA sequence: TGTGCCATTAGATGGCTAGCGCGTTACGAGCAGTACTTC. It yields the protein CAIRWLARYEQYF.

The V and J genes are TRBV4-2 and TRBJ2-5; D may be TRBD2 (6 bases). V was pared by 1 base and J by 3 bases, with 18 bases between. The CDR3 runs 17 residues. CDR1 is LGHNA and CDR2 is YNFKEQ in the germline V gene. CDR3 bases: TGTGCCAGCAGCCAAGGAGAAGCGGGCCCCCCTGAAGAGACCCAGTACTTC. Translated: CASSQGEAGPPEETQYF.

CDR3 residues: CSVEVWNTEAFF. CDR3 in DNA: TGCAGCGTTGAAGTGTGGAACACTGAAGCTTTCTTT. This chain joins TRBV29-1 and TRBJ1-1; D gene ambiguous. V dropped 1 base and J dropped 1 base, with 4 bases sitting between them. The germline V gene encodes CDR1 SQVTM and CDR2 ANQGSEA. The CDR3 is made up of 12 amino acids.

This clonotype showed up many times. The J gene is TRBJ2-7, the V gene TRBV6-2 or TRBV6-3, with TRBD1 identical over 7 bases. V dropped 5 bases and J dropped 6; count of bases not matched to a gene: 1. The CDR3 is 11 amino acids. Germline CDR1 MNHEY, CDR2 SVGEGT. In DNA, the CDR3 is TGTGCCAGCAGTCGGACAGGCGAGCAGTACTTC. This translates into CASSRTGEQYF.

This chain joins TRBV14 and TRBJ1-2; no firm D call. CDR1 and CDR2 (germline): SGHDN, FVKESK. V lost 1 base and J lost 3, with 6 bases in between. This CDR3 is 13 amino acids long. The CDR3 coding sequence is TGTGCCAGCAGCCAAGTTTGGGACTATGGCTACACCTTC. Translation gives CASSQVWDYGYTF. The variable domain in full, with the rest retrieved from reference TRBV14 and TRBJ1-2, is EAGVTQFPSHSVIEKGQTVTLRCDPISGHDNLYWYRRVMGKEIKFLLHFVKESKQDESGMPNNRFLAERTGGTYSTLKVQPAELEDSGVYFCASSQVWDYGYTFGSGTRLTVV.

The V and J genes are TRBV7-2 and TRBJ2-3; 7 bases align to TRBD2. J was trimmed by 4 bases and V by 3 bases; bases with no gene match: 7. This CDR3 is built from 15 residues. Per the germline V gene, CDR1 is SGHTA and CDR2 is FQGNSA. The CDR3 reads CASSLGGSEADTQYF. The DNA of the CDR3 is TGTGCCAGCAGCTTGGGCGGGAGTGAAGCAGATACGCAGTATTTT. Variable domain in full (rest from reference TRBV7-2 and TRBJ2-3): GAGVSQSPSNKVTEKGKDVELRCDPISGHTALYWYRQSLGQGLEFLIYFQGNSAPDKSGLPSDRFSAERTGGSVSTLTIQRTQQEDSAVYLCASSLGGSEADTQYFGPGTRLTVL.

Only a few counts were recorded for this clonotype. The CDR3 sequence is CASSAPRASGRVAYNEQFF. Written as DNA, the CDR3 is TGCGCCAGCTCCGCACCCCGGGCTAGCGGGAGGGTTGCTTACAATGAGCAGTTCTTC. The chain joins TRBV5-1 to TRBJ2-1, with 12 bases that match TRBD2. The CDR3 length is 19 residues. The V segment lost 7 bases and the J segment 4 bases; nucleotides outside the gene matches: 18. CDR1 SGHRS and CDR2 YFSETQ come from the germline V gene.

This sequence joins TRBV20-1 and TRBJ2-7, with TRBD2 as a possible D gene (5 bases). CDR1 DFQATT and CDR2 SNEGSKA come from the germline V gene (reference sequence). The length of the CDR3 is 15 residues. V lost 0 bases to trimming and J lost 4 bases, with 16 bases between them. CDR3 loop: CSARDSAGFIYEQYF. The CDR3 DNA reads TGCAGTGCTAGAGATAGTGCGGGTTTCATATACGAGCAGTACTTC.

The genes are TRBV21-1 and TRBJ2-1; the listed D gene, TRBD2, was not tested against the DNA. TRBV21-1 is marked as a pseudogene. The CDR3 covers 18 residues. The CDR3 coding sequence is TGTGCCAGCAGCAAAGCTCCGACTAGCGGGAGGAATCACAATGAGCAGTTCTTC. Translating gives CASSKAPTSGRNHNEQFF.

This clonotype was observed many times. A junction end diverges from the germline sequence, so it may reflect a read error. The V call is TRBV5-6, the J call TRBJ2-1, with 11 bases identical to TRBD2. The CDR3 covers 16 residues. Germline V gene data show CDR1 as SGHDT and CDR2 as YYEEEE. For the CDR3, the DNA is TGTGCCAGCAGTTTGGAGACTAGCGGGGTCTACAATGAGCAGTTCTTC. This codes for CASSLETSGVYNEQFF.

This chain connects TRBV2 to TRBJ2-7; either TRBD1 or TRBD2 may fit D (7 bases each). CDR1 is SNHLY, CDR2 FYNNEI, per germline. CDR3 length equals 12 residues. V lost 8 bases and J 6 bases, leaving 14 bases between the germline ends. The CDR3 sequence is CASWEGASEQYF. The CDR3 nucleotides read TGTGCCAGCTGGGAGGGGGCGAGCGAGCAGTACTTC.

Ten or more counts support this clonotype. The chain carries TRBV29-1 and TRBJ1-2; D unresolved. The CDR3 contains 10 residues. Germline assignment: CDR1 SQVTM and CDR2 ANQGSEA. V lost 2 bases, J lost 9 bases, and 7 bases lay in between. CDR3 protein: CSVEPGSYTF. Written as DNA, the CDR3 is TGCAGCGTTGAACCGGGCAGCTACACCTTC.

At least ten counts were recorded for this clonotype. The V and J genes are TRBV7-2 and TRBJ2-7, with TRBD1 matching 7 bases. Germline CDR1 reads SGHTA; CDR2 reads FQGNSA. This CDR3 region has 12 residues. V trimming: 5 bases; J trimming: 4 bases; junction bases outside the gene matches: 2. The CDR3 is CASSRTGYEQYF. DNA of the CDR3: TGTGCCAGCAGCCGGACAGGTTACGAGCAGTACTTC.

The chain joins TRBV10-3 to TRBJ2-2, with 8 bases lining up with TRBD1. The CDR3 covers 18 residues. Trimming removed 2 bases from V and 4 bases from J; junction bases left unmatched: 12. Germline assignment: CDR1 ENHRY and CDR2 SYGVKD. CDR3 amino acids: CAISERGRTGTATGELFF. CDR3 sequence (DNA): TGTGCCATCAGTGAGAGGGGAAGGACAGGGACGGCCACCGGGGAGCTGTTTTTT.

The chain employs TRBV6-2 or TRBV6-3 and TRBJ1-5; 9 bases match TRBD1. Germline-derived CDR1 and CDR2 are MNHEY and SVGEGT. V lost 6 bases, J lost 3 bases, and 18 bases stayed unmatched. This CDR3 comprises 19 residues. CDR3 region: CASSPVLGIGTGSNQPQHF. The CDR3, as DNA: TGTGCCAGCAGCCCTGTCTTGGGGATCGGGACAGGGTCCAATCAGCCCCAGCATTTT.